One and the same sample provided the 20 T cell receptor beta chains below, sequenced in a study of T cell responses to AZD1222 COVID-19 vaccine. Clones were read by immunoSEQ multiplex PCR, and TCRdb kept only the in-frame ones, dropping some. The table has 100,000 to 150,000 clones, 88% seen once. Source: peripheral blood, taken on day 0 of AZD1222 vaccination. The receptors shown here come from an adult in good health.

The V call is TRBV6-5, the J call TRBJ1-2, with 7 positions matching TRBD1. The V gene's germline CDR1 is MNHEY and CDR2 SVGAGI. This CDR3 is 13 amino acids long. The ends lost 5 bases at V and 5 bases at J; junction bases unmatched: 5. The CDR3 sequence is CASSPTGDYGYTF. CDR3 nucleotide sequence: TGTGCCAGCAGTCCAACAGGGGATTATGGCTACACCTTC.

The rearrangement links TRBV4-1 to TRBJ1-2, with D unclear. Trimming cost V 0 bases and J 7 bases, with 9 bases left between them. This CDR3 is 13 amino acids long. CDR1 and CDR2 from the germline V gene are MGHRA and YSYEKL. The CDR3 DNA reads TGCGCCAGCAGCCAAGATCTTACGGGTGGCTACACCTTC. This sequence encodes CASSQDLTGGYTF.

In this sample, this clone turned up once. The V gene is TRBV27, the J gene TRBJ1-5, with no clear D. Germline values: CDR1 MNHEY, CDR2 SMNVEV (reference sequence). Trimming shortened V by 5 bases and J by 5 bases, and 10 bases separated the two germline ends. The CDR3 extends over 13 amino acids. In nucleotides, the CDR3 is TGTGCCAGCAGTATACGGCGGGATCAGCCCCAGCATTTT. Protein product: CASSIRRDQPQHF.

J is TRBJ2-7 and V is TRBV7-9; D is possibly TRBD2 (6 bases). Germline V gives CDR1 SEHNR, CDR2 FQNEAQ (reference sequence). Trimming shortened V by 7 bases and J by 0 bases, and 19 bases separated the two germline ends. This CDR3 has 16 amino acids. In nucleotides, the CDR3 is TGTGCCAGCACCCGCCTCGAGGGAGGTCCCTCCTACGAGCAGTACTTC. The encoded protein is CASTRLEGGPSYEQYF.

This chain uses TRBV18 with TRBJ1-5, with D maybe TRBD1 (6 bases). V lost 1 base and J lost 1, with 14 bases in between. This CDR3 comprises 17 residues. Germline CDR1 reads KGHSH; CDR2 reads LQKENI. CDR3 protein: CASSPLGTYHSNQPQHF. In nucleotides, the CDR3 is TGTGCCAGCTCACCACTGGGGACATACCACAGCAATCAGCCCCAGCATTTT.

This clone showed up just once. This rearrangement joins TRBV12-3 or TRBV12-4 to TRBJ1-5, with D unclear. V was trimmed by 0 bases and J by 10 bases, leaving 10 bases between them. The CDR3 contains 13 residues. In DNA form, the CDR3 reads TGTGCCAGCAGTTTAGCGCTGCAACAACCCCAGCATTTT. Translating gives CASSLALQQPQHF.

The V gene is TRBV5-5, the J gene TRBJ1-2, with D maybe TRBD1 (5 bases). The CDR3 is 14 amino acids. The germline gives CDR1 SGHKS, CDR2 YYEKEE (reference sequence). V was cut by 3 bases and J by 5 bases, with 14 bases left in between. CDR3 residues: CASSSGLGGYGYTF. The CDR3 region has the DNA TGTGCCAGCAGCTCGGGACTCGGGGGATATGGCTACACCTTC.

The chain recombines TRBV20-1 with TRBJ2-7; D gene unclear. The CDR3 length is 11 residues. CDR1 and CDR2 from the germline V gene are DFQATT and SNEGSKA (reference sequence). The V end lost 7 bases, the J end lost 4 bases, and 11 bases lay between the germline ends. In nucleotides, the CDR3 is TGCAGTGTCCCTGGTAGGTACGAGCAGTACTTC. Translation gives CSVPGRYEQYF.

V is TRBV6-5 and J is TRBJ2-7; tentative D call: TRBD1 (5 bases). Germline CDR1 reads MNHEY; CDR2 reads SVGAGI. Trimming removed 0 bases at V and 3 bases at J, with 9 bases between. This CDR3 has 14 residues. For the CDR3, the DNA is TGTGCCAGCAGTTACTCAGGACACAACTACGAGCAGTACTTC. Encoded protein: CASSYSGHNYEQYF.

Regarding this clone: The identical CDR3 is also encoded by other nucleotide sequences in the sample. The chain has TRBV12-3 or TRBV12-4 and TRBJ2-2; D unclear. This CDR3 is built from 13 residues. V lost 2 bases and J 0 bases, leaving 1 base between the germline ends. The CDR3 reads CASSLTNTGELFF. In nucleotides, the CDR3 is TGTGCCAGCAGTTTAACGAACACCGGGGAGCTGTTTTTT.

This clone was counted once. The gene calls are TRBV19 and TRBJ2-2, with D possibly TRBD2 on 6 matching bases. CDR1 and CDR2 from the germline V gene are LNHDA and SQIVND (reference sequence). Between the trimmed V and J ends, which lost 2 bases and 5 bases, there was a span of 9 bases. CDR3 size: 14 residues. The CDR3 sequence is CASSIRRDTGELFF. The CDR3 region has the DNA TGTGCCAGTAGTATAAGGCGGGATACCGGGGAGCTGTTTTTT.

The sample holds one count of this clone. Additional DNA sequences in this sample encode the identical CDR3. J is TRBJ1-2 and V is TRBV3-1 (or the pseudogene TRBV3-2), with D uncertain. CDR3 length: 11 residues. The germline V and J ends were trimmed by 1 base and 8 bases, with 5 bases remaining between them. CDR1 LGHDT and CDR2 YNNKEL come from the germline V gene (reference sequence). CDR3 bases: TGTGCCAGCAGCCAAGGCGGCGGCTACACCTTC. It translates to CASSQGGGYTF.

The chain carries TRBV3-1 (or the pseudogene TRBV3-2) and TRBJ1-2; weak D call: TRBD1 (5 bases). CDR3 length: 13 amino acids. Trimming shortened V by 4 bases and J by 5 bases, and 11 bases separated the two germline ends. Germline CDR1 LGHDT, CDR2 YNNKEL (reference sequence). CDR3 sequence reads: CASSLQDEYGYTF. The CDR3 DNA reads TGTGCCAGCAGCCTACAGGATGAATATGGCTACACCTTC.

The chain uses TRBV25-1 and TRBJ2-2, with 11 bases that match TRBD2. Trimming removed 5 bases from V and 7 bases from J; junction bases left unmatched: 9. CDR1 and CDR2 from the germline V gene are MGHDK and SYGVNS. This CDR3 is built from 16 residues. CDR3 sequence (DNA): TGTGCCAGCAGTAAACTAGCGGGAGCTTTTGGCGGGGAGCTGTTTTTT. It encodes CASSKLAGAFGGELFF. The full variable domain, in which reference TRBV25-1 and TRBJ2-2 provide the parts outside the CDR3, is EADIYQTPRYLVIGTGKKITLECSQTMGHDKMYWYQQDPGMELHLIHYSYGVNSTEKGDLSSESTVSRIRTEHFPLTLESARPSHTSQYLCASSKLAGAFGGELFFGEGSRLTVL.

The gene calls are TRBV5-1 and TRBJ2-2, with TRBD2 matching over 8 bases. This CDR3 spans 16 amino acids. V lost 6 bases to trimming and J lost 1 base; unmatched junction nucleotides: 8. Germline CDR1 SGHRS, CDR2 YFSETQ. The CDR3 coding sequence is TGCGCCAGCAAGCTTCGGGAGGGACTGAACACCGGGGAGCTGTTTTTT. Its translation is CASKLREGLNTGELFF.

The CDR3 DNA sequence: TGTGCCAGCAGCGTATGGGGGGATCAGCCCCAGCATTTT. Protein sequence: CASSVWGDQPQHF. The chain carries TRBV9 and TRBJ1-5; the D gene is possibly TRBD1 (5 bases). Germline-derived CDR1 and CDR2 are SGDLS and YYNGEE. Trimming removed 1 base from V and 5 bases from J, with 7 bases in between. The CDR3 sequence is 13 residues long. Filled out from reference TRBV9 and TRBJ1-5, the complete variable domain reads DSGVTQTPKHLITATGQRVTLRCSPRSGDLSVYWYQQSLDQGLQFLIQYYNGEERAKGNILERFSAQQFPDLHSELNLSSLELGDSALYFCASSVWGDQPQHFGDGTRLSIL.

CDR3: CASSPGMGGYYEQYF. The CDR3 DNA follows: TGTGCCAGCAGCCCAGGGATGGGGGGCTACTACGAGCAGTACTTC. The chain recombines TRBV7-2 with TRBJ2-7; D may match TRBD1 or TRBD2 (6 bases each). CDR3 length equals 15 residues. Germline assignment: CDR1 SGHTA and CDR2 FQGNSA. V was pared by 5 bases and J by 3 bases, with 17 bases between.

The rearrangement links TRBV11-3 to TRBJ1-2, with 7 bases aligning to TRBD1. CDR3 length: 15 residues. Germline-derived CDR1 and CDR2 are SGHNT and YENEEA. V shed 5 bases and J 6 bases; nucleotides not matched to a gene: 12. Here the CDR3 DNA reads TGTGCCAGCAGCGCATCGACAGGGAGAGTAGATGGCTACACCTTC. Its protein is CASSASTGRVDGYTF.

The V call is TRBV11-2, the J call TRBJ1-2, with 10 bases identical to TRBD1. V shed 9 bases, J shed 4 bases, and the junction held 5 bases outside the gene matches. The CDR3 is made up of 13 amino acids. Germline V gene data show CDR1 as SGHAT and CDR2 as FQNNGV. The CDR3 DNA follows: TGTGCCAGTACCCGGACAGGGGGCTATGGCTACACCTTC. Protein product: CASTRTGGYGYTF.

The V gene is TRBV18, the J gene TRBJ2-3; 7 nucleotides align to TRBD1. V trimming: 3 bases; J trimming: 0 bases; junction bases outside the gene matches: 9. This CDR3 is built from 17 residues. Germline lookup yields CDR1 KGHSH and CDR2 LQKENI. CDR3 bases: TGTGCCAGCTCACCGCCCGGACAGGCGGCCAGCACAGATACGCAGTATTTT. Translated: CASSPPGQAASTDTQYF.